This TCR beta chain was observed in a study of cytomegalovirus exposure and HLA in healthy donors. PCR amplification relied on 60 Vbeta primers (plus 13 Jbeta primers). Assay used: immunoSEQ multiplex PCR; TCRdb lists only in-frame clones, some missing. This table lists tens of thousands of clones. V was shortened by 4 bases and J by 8 bases, with 17 bases between the two germline ends. The CDR3 totals 14 residues. CDR1 is MNHEY, CDR2 SVGAGI, per germline. Although they were nominally healthy when sampled, donors likely had unrecorded immune exposures. V and J are TRBV6-5 and TRBJ1-2, with D possibly TRBD1 on 5 matching bases. This TCR was recovered from a woman between 50 and 59 years old in good health and CMV-seropositive. Sequenced sample: PBMCs. For the CDR3, the DNA is TGTGCCAGCAGTTCCCCCGACGGGGGAAGCGGCTACACCTTC. Residues: CASSSPDGGSGYTF.